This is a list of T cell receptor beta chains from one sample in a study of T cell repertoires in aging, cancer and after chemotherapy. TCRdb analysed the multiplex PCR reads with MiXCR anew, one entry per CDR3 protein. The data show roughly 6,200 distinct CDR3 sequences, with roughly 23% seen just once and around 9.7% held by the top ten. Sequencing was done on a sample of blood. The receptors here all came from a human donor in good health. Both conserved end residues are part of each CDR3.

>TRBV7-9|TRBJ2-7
CAGQGVSYEQYF
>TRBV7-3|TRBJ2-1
CASSSYSLAGSPYNEQFF
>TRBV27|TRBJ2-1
CASSLSRSEQFF
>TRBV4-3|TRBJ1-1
CASSHGGGNTEAFF
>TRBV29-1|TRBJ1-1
CSVEVSRGGAFF
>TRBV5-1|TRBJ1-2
CASSLGGQLGYTF
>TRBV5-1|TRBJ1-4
CASSFFLTATNEKLFF
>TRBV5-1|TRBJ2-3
CASSLGGGLLYF
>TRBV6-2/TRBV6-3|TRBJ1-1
CASSYLGNTEAFF
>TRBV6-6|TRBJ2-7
CASTKKAKGPYEQYF
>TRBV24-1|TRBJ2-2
CATSPRTETGELFF
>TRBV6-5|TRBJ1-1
CASSYQGLNTEAFF
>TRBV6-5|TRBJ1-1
CASSWARNTEAFF
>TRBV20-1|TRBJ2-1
CSARVGAGADNEQFF
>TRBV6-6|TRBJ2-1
CASSSGTSGSLTYNEQFF
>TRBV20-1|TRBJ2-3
CSASEGLGSTDTQYF
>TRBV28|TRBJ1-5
CASSPTGGQPQHF
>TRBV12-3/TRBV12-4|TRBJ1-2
CASSPRVANYGYTF
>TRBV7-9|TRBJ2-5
CASSLDGGDFETQYF
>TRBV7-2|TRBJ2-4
CASSSDRGIKNIQYF
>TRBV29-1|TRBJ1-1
CSAVDPRGLGTEAFF
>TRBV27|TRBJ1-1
CASSSRTETFNGTEAFF
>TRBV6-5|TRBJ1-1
CASSYTEGAVDTEAFF
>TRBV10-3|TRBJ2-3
CAISDPGQGKTTQYF
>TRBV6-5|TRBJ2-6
CASRRTASGANVLTF
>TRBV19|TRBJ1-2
CASSWGTGGYTF
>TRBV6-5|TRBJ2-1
CASSYFAGEDNEQFF
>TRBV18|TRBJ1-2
CASSHGGKNYGYTF
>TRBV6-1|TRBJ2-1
CASGYNEQFF
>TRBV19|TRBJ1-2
CASSFRHRDNYGYTF
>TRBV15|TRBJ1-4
CATSRPGLKGKEKLFF
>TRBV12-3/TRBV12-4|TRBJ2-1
CASSPTSGVHNEQFF
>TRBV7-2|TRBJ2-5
CASAGQGPETQYF
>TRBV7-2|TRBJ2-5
CASSPGFGTQYF
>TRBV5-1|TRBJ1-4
CASSPRDGNEKLFF
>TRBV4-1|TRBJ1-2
CASSQGQGVDYGYTF
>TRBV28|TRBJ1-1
CASSFGTMNTEAFF
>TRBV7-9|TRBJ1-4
CVSIWGGARGEKLFF
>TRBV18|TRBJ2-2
CASSPPGQGADTGELFF
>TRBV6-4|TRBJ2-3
CASSERGGTDTQYF
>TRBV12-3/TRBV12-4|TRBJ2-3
CASSPPGGRNTQYF
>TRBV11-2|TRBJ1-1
CASNTPGLNTEAFF
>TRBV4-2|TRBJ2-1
CASSQGAHRLAVREQFF
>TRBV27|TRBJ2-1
CASSDRYNEQFF
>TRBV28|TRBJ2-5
CASNTGRGRETQYF
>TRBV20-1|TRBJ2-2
CSAQAGGANTGELFF
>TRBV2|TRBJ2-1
CASSLMGDRGLNEQFF
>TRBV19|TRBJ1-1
CASSTNSENTEAFF
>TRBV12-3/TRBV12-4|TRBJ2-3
CATRLAGADTQYF
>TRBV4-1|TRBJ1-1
CASSQDGRGRADMNTEAFF
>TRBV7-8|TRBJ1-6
CASSLYMGNSPLHF
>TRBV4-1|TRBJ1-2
CASSQDRGGTANYGYTF
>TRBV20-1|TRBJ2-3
CSASGSGGAPDTQYF
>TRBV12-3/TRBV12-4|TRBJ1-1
CASSLTGGNTEAFF
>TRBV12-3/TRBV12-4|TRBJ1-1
CASTRRGRVEAFF
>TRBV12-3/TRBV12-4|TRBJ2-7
CASSLQGAEQYF
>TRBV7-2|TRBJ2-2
CASSLGGAAGELFF
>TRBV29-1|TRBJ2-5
CSVEDARGETQYF
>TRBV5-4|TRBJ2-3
CASSLSIGARGDTQYF
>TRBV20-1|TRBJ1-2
CSARDRLNYGYTF